Listed here are 24 T cell receptor beta chains from one sample, sequenced in a study of T cells after yellow fever vaccination. TCRdb reprocessed the 5' RACE reads via MiXCR and lists one record per CDR3 protein. There are around 320,000 distinct CDR3 sequences in the sample; approximately 8% occur only once, and about 3% lies in the top ten. The specimen comprised CD4+ T cells sorted from PBMCs, sampled 5 days after the yellow fever booster vaccination. These receptors were obtained from a man in his late teens or twenties who received the YFV17D yellow fever vaccine.

This clonotype appeared a few times. V gene TRBV6-1 combines with J gene TRBJ1-5; no definite D call. The CDR3 runs 13 residues. Trimming pared 6 bases from V and 0 bases from J, leaving 6 bases between. The germline CDR1 and CDR2 sequences are MNHNS and SASEGT. In nucleotides, the CDR3 is TGTGCCAGCAGGTTTACTAGCAATCAGCCCCAGCATTTT. Protein product: CASRFTSNQPQHF.

This clonotype was detected many times. V usage is TRBV4-3 and J usage is TRBJ2-2; 7 bases match TRBD1. V dropped 3 bases and J dropped 4; count of bases not matched to a gene: 8. The germline CDR1 and CDR2 sequences are LGHNA and YSLEER. CDR3 length: 16 amino acids. Here the CDR3 reads CASSQRNRGSTGELFF. The CDR3 DNA reads TGCGCCAGCAGCCAGAGGAACAGGGGAAGCACCGGGGAGCTGTTTTTT.

The CDR3 sequence is CASSQSPTGNTEAFF. Written as DNA, the CDR3 is TGCGCCAGCAGCCAAAGTCCGACAGGGAACACTGAAGCTTTCTTT. The chain combines TRBV4-3 with TRBJ1-1, with D perhaps matching TRBD1 (6 bases). The CDR3 is made up of 15 amino acids. V gave up 2 bases and J gave up 1 base, with 11 bases separating them. Germline assignment: CDR1 LGHNA and CDR2 YSLEER.

This clonotype was observed many times. The rearrangement links TRBV25-1 to TRBJ1-5; 7 bases align to TRBD1. V was clipped by 8 bases and J by 7 bases; unmatched bases: 11. Germline-derived CDR1 and CDR2 are MGHDK and SYGVNS. The CDR3 runs to 14 residues. Here the CDR3 DNA reads TGTGCCAGCGGCACCCGGGACAGCGTGCAGCCCCAGCATTTT. The encoded protein is CASGTRDSVQPQHF.

There are a few counts of this clonotype. The chain joins TRBV3-1 to TRBJ2-1, with TRBD2 identical over 14 bases. Germline loops: CDR1 LGHDT, CDR2 YNNKEL (reference sequence). The length of the CDR3 is 18 residues. V lost 4 bases and J lost 9; bases outside the gene matches: 14. CDR3 bases: TGTGCCAGCAGCCCAGTCCCCTCGACTAGCGGGGGGGCAGCTGAGCAGTTCTTC. It codes for CASSPVPSTSGGAAEQFF.

The V gene is TRBV3-1, the J gene TRBJ2-5, with TRBD1 identical over 7 bases. The CDR3 is 15 amino acids. From germline, CDR1 is LGHDT and CDR2 YNNKEL (reference sequence). Trimming took 3 bases from V and 9 from J; bases not matched to a gene: 13. The CDR3 sequence is CASSQGGTAGLAQYF. The CDR3, as DNA: TGTGCCAGCAGCCAGGGTGGGACAGCCGGCCTGGCCCAGTACTTC.

This clonotype has more than one count but fewer than ten. The chain combines TRBV7-2 with TRBJ2-5; TRBD1 agrees at 7 bases. The CDR3 contains 15 residues. The germline CDR1 and CDR2 sequences are SGHTA and FQGNSA. V shed 1 base, J shed 4 bases, and the junction held 6 bases outside the gene matches. The CDR3 reads CASSLGGAGGETQYF. The CDR3 DNA sequence: TGTGCCAGCAGCTTAGGTGGGGCAGGGGGAGAGACCCAGTACTTC.

V and J are TRBV4-2 and TRBJ1-2; D gene ambiguous. V was shortened by 3 bases and J by 2 bases, with 19 bases between the two germline ends. CDR3 length: 17 residues. Germline CDR1 and CDR2: LGHNA and YNFKEQ. CDR3 protein: CASSHGPGEDENYGYTF. The CDR3 nucleotides are TGTGCCAGCAGCCACGGCCCGGGCGAGGACGAAAACTATGGCTACACCTTC.

The rearrangement links TRBV9 to TRBJ1-5; the D gene is possibly TRBD1 (6 bases). CDR3 size: 15 residues. The V gene lost 4 bases and the J gene lost 7 bases, with 18 bases spanning the gap. The germline V gene has CDR1 SGDLS and CDR2 YYNGEE. CDR3 coding DNA: TGTGCCAGCAGCCAGGGGTACCAACAGGGCCAGCCCCAGCATTTT. Its protein is CASSQGYQQGQPQHF.

This clonotype was counted only a few times. Sequence at one end of the junction differs from germline and may be a read error. The genes are TRBV7-8 and TRBJ2-3; possibly TRBD2 for D (5 bases). The germline gives CDR1 SGHVS, CDR2 FQNEAQ. CDR3 length: 14 amino acids. CDR3 nucleotide sequence: TGTGCCAGCAGCTTACAGGCTAGCACAGATACGCAGTCTTTT. Amino acids: CASSLQASTDTQSF.

This chain joins TRBV11-3 and TRBJ2-7; D is undetermined. Germline V CDR1 and CDR2: SGHNT, YENEEA. There are 10 residues in the CDR3. With 1 base removed from V and 8 bases from J, the gap between germline ends came to 3 bases. This chain's CDR3 is CASSLGQQYV. CDR3 coding DNA: TGTGCCAGCAGCTTAGGCCAGCAGTACGTC.

A few counts support this clonotype. The chain carries TRBV12-3 or TRBV12-4 and TRBJ2-3; the D call may be TRBD1 or TRBD2 (6 bases each). This CDR3 has 15 amino acids. V gave up 9 bases and J gave up 2 bases, with 18 bases separating them. The CDR3 protein is CASFQTGTYTDTQYF. For the CDR3, the DNA is TGTGCCAGTTTCCAAACAGGGACTTACACAGATACGCAGTATTTT.

V is TRBV14 and J is TRBJ2-5; TRBD2 is a possible D gene (6 bases). The CDR3 totals 12 residues. The germline CDR1 and CDR2 sequences are SGHDN and FVKESK. V was shortened by 1 base and J by 7 bases, with 7 bases between the two germline ends. The CDR3 loop reads CASSQVGGTQYF. The CDR3 DNA follows: TGTGCCAGCAGCCAAGTGGGGGGGACCCAGTACTTC.

The chain joins TRBV5-1 to TRBJ2-3; 7 nucleotides align to TRBD2. There are 15 residues in the CDR3. Germline assignment: CDR1 SGHRS and CDR2 YFSETQ. V dropped 2 bases and J dropped 1; count of bases not matched to a gene: 4. This CDR3 is CASSLSLAGTDTQYF. CDR3 nucleotides: TGCGCCAGCAGCTTATCCCTAGCGGGCACAGATACGCAGTATTTT.

In this sample, this clonotype turned up many times. The V call is TRBV4-3, the J call TRBJ2-3; D is unclear. Trimming took 0 bases from V and 4 from J, leaving 8 bases between them. The CDR3 contains 14 residues. Germline V gene data show CDR1 as LGHNA and CDR2 as YSLEER. The CDR3 DNA is TGCGCCAGCAGCCAAGAAACCTGGGCAGATACGCAGTATTTT. This translates into CASSQETWADTQYF.

There are a few counts of this clonotype. The chain combines TRBV11-2 with TRBJ1-1, with no clear D. V was cut by 2 bases and J by 11 bases, with 12 bases left in between. The CDR3 loop spans 12 amino acids. Germline V gene lookup returns CDR1 SGHAT and CDR2 FQNNGV. The CDR3 nucleotides are TGTGCCAGCAGCTTATACGAATTTCGGGCTTTCTTT. It specifies CASSLYEFRAFF.

The V gene is TRBV15, the J gene TRBJ1-1; TRBD1 might be the D (5 bases). Deletions cut 0 bases from V and 10 bases from J, with 15 bases between. The CDR3 loop spans 14 amino acids. CDR1 and CDR2 from the germline V gene are LNHNV and YYDKDF (reference sequence). The CDR3 loop reads CATSRDRGVVRAFF. The CDR3 nucleotides read TGTGCCACCAGCAGAGATCGGGGGGTGGTGCGAGCTTTCTTT.

The gene calls are TRBV6-1 and TRBJ2-7, with 9 bases identical to TRBD1. This CDR3 region has 13 residues. The J segment lost 4 bases and the V segment lost 8 bases, leaving 6 bases of the junction unmatched. Per germline, CDR1 MNHNS and CDR2 SASEGT. The CDR3 DNA follows: TGTGCCAGCTGGAGACAGGGGGTTTACGAGCAGTACTTC. This translates into CASWRQGVYEQYF.

This chain's CDR3 is CASSSPQIGELFF. CDR3 DNA sequence: TGTGCCAGCAGCTCCCCTCAGATCGGGGAGCTGTTTTTT. The chain employs TRBV7-3 and TRBJ2-2; D ambiguous. Germline V gene lookup returns CDR1 SGHTA and CDR2 FQGTGA. V lost 4 bases to trimming and J lost 7 bases, with 10 bases between them. This CDR3 comprises 13 residues.

This clonotype was detected a few times. The V call is TRBV9, the J call TRBJ2-1; 7 bases map to TRBD2. Germline V CDR1 and CDR2: SGDLS, YYNGEE. J gave up 2 bases and V 0 bases, and 8 bases lay outside the gene matches. The CDR3 spans 17 residues. Written as DNA, the CDR3 is TGTGCCAGCAGCGTAGGATCGTCAGCGGGGACCTACAATGAGCAGTTCTTC. Translated: CASSVGSSAGTYNEQFF.

This clonotype was detected only a few times. The chain carries TRBV7-3 and TRBJ1-2; D is unresolved. The germline CDR1 and CDR2 sequences are SGHTA and FQGTGA. The CDR3 sequence is 15 residues long. V lost 4 bases to trimming and J lost 8 bases, with 20 bases between them. Here the CDR3 reads CASSSNGGIQGGYTF. The CDR3 region has the DNA TGTGCCAGCAGCTCCAATGGCGGGATCCAAGGAGGCTACACCTTC.

This clonotype has just a few counts. The CDR3 loop reads CATSEAATETQYF. DNA of the CDR3: TGTGCCACCAGTGAGGCAGCCACGGAGACCCAGTACTTC. The V gene is TRBV24-1, the J gene TRBJ2-5; D gene ambiguous. The length of the CDR3 is 13 residues. V gave up 4 bases and J gave up 5 bases, with 10 bases separating them. CDR1 and CDR2 (germline): KGHDR, SFDVKD.

The chain is built from TRBV7-8 and TRBJ2-2; 7 bases map to TRBD1. The ends lost 5 bases at V and 7 bases at J; junction bases unmatched: 10. The CDR3 consists of 15 residues. Germline CDR1 SGHVS, CDR2 FQNEAQ. CDR3 nucleotides: TGTGCCAGCAGCCCGCAGACAGGGTACCACGGGGAGCTGTTTTTT. Residues: CASSPQTGYHGELFF.

The chain is built from TRBV2 and TRBJ2-3; D possibly uses TRBD1 or TRBD2 (6 bases each). V was clipped by 2 bases and J by 4 bases, with 13 bases between them. CDR1 and CDR2 from the germline V gene are SNHLY and FYNNEI. CDR3 length: 15 residues. The CDR3 protein is CASSEPNREADTQYF. The CDR3 DNA reads TGTGCCAGCAGTGAACCTAACAGGGAGGCAGATACGCAGTATTTT.